A single sample gave rise to the 11 T cell receptor beta chains below, sequenced in a study of blood T cells in healthy people across ages. PCR was performed a second time for about 6 to 12 cycles using a sample-barcoded 5' primer and a J-beta primer mix. TCRdb passed the 5' RACE reads through MiXCR, listing each CDR3 protein once. The sample has 600,000 to 650,000 distinct CDR3 sequences, 58% seen once; the top ten hold more than 35%. Sequencing used blood. These receptors were collected from a man between 60 and 75 years old in good health.

CDR3 amino acids: CASSLEGPGAKNIQYF. The DNA for the CDR3 is TGCGCCAGCAGCTTGGAGGGCCCGGGGGCCAAAAACATTCAGTACTTC. This rearrangement joins TRBV5-1 to TRBJ2-4; maybe TRBD2 (5 bases). Trimming took 0 bases from V and 1 from J, leaving 11 bases between them. CDR1 and CDR2 from the germline V gene are SGHRS and YFSETQ. The CDR3 runs 16 residues.

This chain joins TRBV5-1 and TRBJ2-1, with D tentatively TRBD2 (5 bases). Germline V gene data show CDR1 as SGHRS and CDR2 as YFSETQ. V lost 0 bases to trimming and J lost 4 bases, with 8 bases between them. CDR3 length: 14 residues. The DNA for the CDR3 is TGCGCCAGCAGCTTGGCCCCGGGATACAATGAGCAGTTCTTC. Protein sequence: CASSLAPGYNEQFF.

The CDR3 DNA follows: TGTGCCAGCAGCTGCGTCCGGGACTACGAGCAGTACTTC. Translated: CASSCVRDYEQYF. The chain joins TRBV7-2 to TRBJ2-7; D might be TRBD2 (5 bases). Germline V lookup: CDR1 SGHTA, CDR2 FQGNSA. V lost 4 bases to trimming and J lost 3 bases, with 10 bases between them. This CDR3 has 13 residues. Drawing the rest from reference TRBV7-2 and TRBJ2-7, the complete variable domain is GAGVSQSPSNKVTEKGKDVELRCDPISGHTALYWYRQSLGQGLEFLIYFQGNSAPDKSGLPSDRFSAERTGGSVSTLTIQRTQQEDSAVYLCASSCVRDYEQYFGPGTRLTVT.

The J gene is TRBJ2-3, the V gene TRBV7-9; D might be TRBD2 (6 bases). The CDR3 extends over 16 amino acids. Germline assignment: CDR1 SEHNR and CDR2 FQNEAQ (reference sequence). V was pared by 5 bases and J by 2 bases, with 17 bases between. CDR3 loop: CASSPWAGRTTDTQYF. The DNA for the CDR3 is TGTGCCAGCAGCCCTTGGGCGGGGAGAACCACAGATACGCAGTATTTT.

J is TRBJ2-5 and V is TRBV7-8; D not certain. V lost 3 bases and J 2 bases, leaving 13 bases between the germline ends. Looked up from germline, CDR1 is SGHVS and CDR2 is FQNEAQ. The CDR3 covers 15 residues. The CDR3 loop is CASSLSTVLQETQYF. CDR3 nucleotides: TGTGCCAGCAGCTTGTCGACGGTTTTACAAGAGACCCAGTACTTC.

In DNA, the CDR3 is TGCAGTGCGCCGGGATTCTCTGGGGCCAACGTCCTGACTTTC. Its translation is CSAPGFSGANVLTF. This chain joins TRBV20-1 and TRBJ2-6; weak D call: TRBD2 (5 bases). The germline V gene encodes CDR1 DFQATT and CDR2 SNEGSKA (reference sequence). The length of the CDR3 is 14 residues. V was cut by 6 bases and J by 0 bases, with 9 bases left in between.

Many counts were recorded for this clonotype. V and J are TRBV10-3 and TRBJ1-2, with 12 positions matching TRBD1. There are 13 residues in the CDR3. The trim removed 7 bases at V and 8 bases at J, leaving 5 bases unmatched. Germline V gives CDR1 ENHRY, CDR2 SYGVKD. The CDR3 sequence: CAITGQGADGYTF. The CDR3 region has the DNA TGTGCCATCACGGGACAGGGGGCGGACGGCTACACCTTC.

The chain combines TRBV20-1 with TRBJ2-4; tentative D call: TRBD1 (6 bases). The tail of the sequence fits TRBJ2-5 better, so the J call may be wrong. The CDR3 runs 14 residues. Looked up from germline, CDR1 is DFQATT and CDR2 is SNEGSKA (reference sequence). CDR3 sequence: CSAPAPGVGKTQYF. CDR3 coding DNA: TGCAGTGCCCCAGCCCCAGGGGTGGGAAAGACCCAGTACTTC.

The V call is TRBV20-1, the J call TRBJ2-1, with TRBD2 identical over 9 bases. Germline CDR1 and CDR2: DFQATT and SNEGSKA (reference sequence). After removal of 0 bases from V and 7 bases from J, the junction contained 7 bases not matched to a gene. The CDR3 runs 15 residues. The DNA for the CDR3 is TGCAGTGCTAGAGATGGGCGCGGGGGGGCGAATGAGCAGTTCTTC. Its protein product is CSARDGRGGANEQFF.

The rearrangement links TRBV20-1 to TRBJ2-5; possibly TRBD2 for D (7 bases). The CDR3 is made up of 14 amino acids. Germline V CDR1 and CDR2: DFQATT, SNEGSKA (reference sequence). V lost 2 bases and J lost 5, with 15 bases in between. This CDR3 is CSARRPGGRETQYF. DNA for the CDR3: TGCAGTGCTAGACGTCCGGGGGGCAGGGAGACCCAGTACTTC.

This clonotype was seen more than once but under ten times. The CDR3 coding sequence is TGCGCCAGCAGCTTGATTCAGGGCGGTAGGAATGAGCAGTTCTTC. Translated: CASSLIQGGRNEQFF. The chain links TRBV5-1 to TRBJ2-1; weak D call: TRBD1 (5 bases). This CDR3 region has 15 residues. V was trimmed by 1 base and J by 7 bases, leaving 15 bases between them. Germline-derived CDR1 and CDR2 are SGHRS and YFSETQ.